The 18 T cell receptor beta chains below all came from one sample that was sequenced in a study of T-cell memory formation after mild COVID-19 (dated by TCRdb to the early 2020s). Library prep was done by 5' RACE. TCRdb records Illumina NovaSeq 6000 as the sequencer. The raw public data were reprocessed by TCRdb itself: fastp quality trimming at Q25, MiXCR clonotype calling, in-frame beta chains only. Rows are combined by CDR3 protein, so each entry shows the most common genes and DNA. The sample profile shows under 35,000 distinct CDR3 sequences; around 16% of them were found once. The top ten clonotypes cover roughly 1.5% of the sample. The sequenced sample was PBMCs or a T cell subset sorted from them (not recorded which). These receptors came from an adult who had mild COVID-19 (a few samples of this study predate the infection). The sample titles of this study are shuffled in the database, so cell type and time point are left out.

This clonotype has ten or more counts. The genes are TRBV25-1 and TRBJ2-1, with 12 bases identical to TRBD1. The V segment lost 6 bases and the J segment 8 bases; nucleotides outside the gene matches: 5. CDR1 and CDR2 from the germline V gene are MGHDK and SYGVNS. This CDR3 has 14 residues. CDR3 amino acids: CASRGQGAYDEQFF. As DNA, the CDR3 is TGTGCCAGCAGGGGACAGGGGGCATATGATGAGCAGTTCTTC.

In this sample, this clonotype turned up many times. The gene calls are TRBV5-6 and TRBJ2-3; TRBD2 agrees at 11 bases. The CDR3 consists of 15 residues. Germline V gene lookup returns CDR1 SGHDT and CDR2 YYEEEE. The V gene end was trimmed by 4 bases and the J gene end by 2 bases; junction bases not matched to a gene: 3. This chain's CDR3 is CASSLTSGATDTQYF. In DNA, the CDR3 is TGTGCCAGCAGCCTGACTAGCGGGGCCACAGATACGCAGTATTTT.

This clonotype is medium-sized within its sample. J is TRBJ2-3 and V is TRBV4-3; no reliable D call. Per germline, CDR1 LGHNA and CDR2 YSLEER. The CDR3 spans 13 residues. Between the trimmed V and J ends, which lost 1 base and 5 bases, there was a span of 7 bases. The CDR3 reads CASSQVLLDTQYF. CDR3 sequence (DNA): TGCGCCAGCAGCCAAGTGCTCTTAGATACGCAGTATTTT.

This clonotype was observed at least ten times. This sequence joins TRBV27 and TRBJ2-1; 11 bases match TRBD2. CDR3 length: 14 residues. V was clipped by 4 bases and J by 10 bases; unmatched bases: 6. CDR1 is MNHEY and CDR2 is SMNVEV in the germline V gene (reference sequence). The DNA for the CDR3 is TGTGCCAGCAGTTCCCTAGCGGGAGGACGGGAGCAGTTCTTC. Encoded protein: CASSSLAGGREQFF.

This clonotype occurred many times. The chain joins TRBV10-3 to TRBJ1-1; D uncertain. Trimming pared 4 bases from V and 3 bases from J, leaving 9 bases between. There are 13 residues in the CDR3. Germline-derived CDR1 and CDR2 are ENHRY and SYGVKD. The CDR3 nucleotides are TGTGCCATCAGTGGACGGAGTGACACTGAAGCTTTCTTT. Protein product: CAISGRSDTEAFF.

In this sample, this clonotype turned up many times. The J gene is TRBJ2-7, the V gene TRBV5-1; maybe TRBD2 (6 bases). This CDR3 has 13 amino acids. From germline, CDR1 is SGHRS and CDR2 YFSETQ. V was clipped by 0 bases and J by 3 bases, with 7 bases between them. CDR3 amino acids: CASSLAEGYEQYF. The CDR3 DNA sequence: TGCGCCAGCAGCTTGGCGGAGGGCTACGAGCAGTACTTC.

There are many counts of this clonotype. The chain carries TRBV5-1 and TRBJ2-2; tentatively, D is TRBD1 (6 bases). V was shortened by 0 bases and J by 4 bases, with 13 bases between the two germline ends. CDR1 and CDR2 from the germline V gene are SGHRS and YFSETQ. The CDR3 sequence is 16 residues long. The CDR3 sequence is CASSLGWTESTGELFF. The CDR3 bases are TGCGCCAGCAGCTTGGGCTGGACAGAATCCACCGGGGAGCTGTTTTTT. Filled out from reference TRBV5-1 and TRBJ2-2, the complete variable domain reads KAGVTQTPRYLIKTRGQQVTLSCSPISGHRSVSWYQQTPGQGLQFLFEYFSETQRNKGNFPGRFSGRQFSNSRSEMNVSTLELGDSALYLCASSLGWTESTGELFFGEGSRLTVL.

This clonotype was counted at least ten times. This rearrangement joins TRBV4-3 to TRBJ2-1; D is ambiguous. V lost 0 bases, J lost 2 bases, and 8 bases lay in between. Germline V lookup: CDR1 LGHNA, CDR2 YSLEER. The CDR3 covers 15 residues. The CDR3 nucleotides read TGCGCCAGCAGCCAAGAGGGCCGGACCTACAATGAGCAGTTCTTC. This translates into CASSQEGRTYNEQFF.

This clonotype was observed many times. V and J are TRBV5-1 and TRBJ2-1, with TRBD1 matching over 8 bases. This CDR3 has 14 residues. V shed 3 bases and J 7 bases; nucleotides not matched to a gene: 6. Germline V gives CDR1 SGHRS, CDR2 YFSETQ. The CDR3 DNA reads as TGCGCCAGCAGCTACGGGACAGGCTATAATGAGCAGTTCTTC. It specifies CASSYGTGYNEQFF.

The sample holds many counts of this clonotype. The chain recombines TRBV12-3 or TRBV12-4 with TRBJ2-7; D call uncertain. Trimming cost V 2 bases and J 2 bases, with 19 bases left between them. This CDR3 comprises 17 residues. The CDR3 DNA sequence: TGTGCCAGCAGTTTAAAAACCCGGGCCACATCCGCCTACGAGCAGTACTTC. This codes for CASSLKTRATSAYEQYF.

Ten or more counts support this clonotype. V usage is TRBV5-1 and J usage is TRBJ2-6; no clear D. The V gene lost 4 bases and the J gene lost 0 bases, with 8 bases spanning the gap. This CDR3 is 15 amino acids long. Per the germline V gene, CDR1 is SGHRS and CDR2 is YFSETQ. The CDR3 nucleotides read TGCGCCAGCAGCCCTCAGAGCTCTGGGGCCAACGTCCTGACTTTC. Translating it yields CASSPQSSGANVLTF. Using reference TRBV5-1 and TRBJ2-6 for the parts outside the CDR3, the full variable domain is KAGVTQTPRYLIKTRGQQVTLSCSPISGHRSVSWYQQTPGQGLQFLFEYFSETQRNKGNFPGRFSGRQFSNSRSEMNVSTLELGDSALYLCASSPQSSGANVLTFGAGSRLTVL.

This clonotype was seen repeatedly, ten times or more. The chain recombines TRBV12-3 or TRBV12-4 with TRBJ2-2; 9 bases are a match to TRBD1. V was pared by 5 bases and J by 4 bases, with 5 bases of the junction left unmatched. CDR3 length: 15 amino acids. The CDR3 coding sequence is TGTGCCAGCAGTCCCGGGACAGGGACCACCGGGGAGCTGTTTTTT. This sequence encodes CASSPGTGTTGELFF.

This clonotype was recorded at least ten times. The chain combines TRBV12-3 or TRBV12-4 with TRBJ2-5; tentatively, D is TRBD2 (5 bases). V gave up 5 bases and J gave up 2 bases, with 12 bases separating them. This CDR3 contains 14 residues. The CDR3 DNA is TGTGCCAGCAGTCCACGGGAAAAACAAGAGACCCAGTACTTC. Translating it yields CASSPREKQETQYF.

The table lists this clonotype with many counts. The DNA for the CDR3 is TGTGCCAGCAGTTCCCCCTCACGAGGAGGGGCAACTAATGAAAAACTGTTTTTT. It codes for CASSSPSRGGATNEKLFF. The chain uses TRBV6-5 and TRBJ1-4, with D maybe TRBD1 (5 bases). The CDR3 has 18 residues. Germline V gene data show CDR1 as MNHEY and CDR2 as SVGAGI. Trimming stripped 4 bases from V and 0 bases from J, with 18 bases between.

This clonotype was seen repeatedly, ten times or more. This sequence joins TRBV6-5 and TRBJ2-1, with 13 bases aligning to TRBD2. The CDR3 runs 18 residues. Germline values: CDR1 MNHEY, CDR2 SVGAGI. V lost 6 bases, J lost 8 bases, and 16 bases stayed unmatched. The CDR3 nucleotides are TGTGCCAGCAGGGGCGGGAAGATTGGACTAGCGGGAGACCATGAGCAGTTCTTC. As protein: CASRGGKIGLAGDHEQFF.

This chain connects TRBV12-3 or TRBV12-4 to TRBJ1-2, with a weak D call TRBD1 (6 bases). Trimming removed 5 bases at V and 8 bases at J, with 12 bases between. The CDR3 runs 12 residues. This CDR3 is CASSPGGGGYTF. The CDR3 bases are TGTGCCAGCAGTCCGGGCGGGGGCGGCTACACCTTC.

This clonotype was detected many times. V gene TRBV5-1 combines with J gene TRBJ2-1; no firm D call. CDR1 and CDR2 (germline): SGHRS, YFSETQ. The CDR3 length is 14 residues. V was pared by 0 bases and J by 3 bases, with 7 bases between. The DNA for the CDR3 is TGCGCCAGCAGCTTGGAGCCCCTCTACAATGAGCAGTTCTTC. Translating it yields CASSLEPLYNEQFF.

This clonotype was recorded once. The V and J genes are TRBV5-1 and TRBJ2-1; 8 bases line up with TRBD2. The length of the CDR3 is 17 residues. Germline loops: CDR1 SGHRS, CDR2 YFSETQ. Trimming removed 0 bases from V and 5 bases from J; junction bases left unmatched: 10. The CDR3 bases are TGCGCCAGCAGCTTGGTGGGGCGGATAGCGGGGAACAATGAGCAGTTCTTC. Protein: CASSLVGRIAGNNEQFF.